This is a list of T cell receptor beta chains from one sample in a study of shared clonotypes between healthy human individuals. Profiled with immunoSEQ multiplex PCR; TCRdb holds only in-frame clones, not every one. The table records about 100,000 clones, 60% to 75% of them present only once. The sequenced sample consisted of memory CD8+ T cells sorted from blood. The receptors come from a man aged 25 to 40 in good health. Both conserved end residues are part of each CDR3. D genes are given only for firm matches. Size values are once, few and many counts, or a class for expanded clones, and some rows have none.

clone size	V gene	J gene	CDR3 length	D gene	CDR3 DNA	CDR3 protein
-	TRBV6-5	TRBJ2-5	11	-	TGTGCCAGCACCTTGAGAGAGACCCAGTACTTC	CASTLRETQYF
few	TRBV7-2	TRBJ2-5	15	-	TGTGCCAGCAGCTTGCGACAGGCCCGCGAAGAGACCCAGTACTTC	CASSLRQAREETQYF
-	TRBV7-2	TRBJ2-3	14	-	TGTGCCAGCTCTCTTTCCCCTAGCACAGATACGCAGTATTTT	CASSLSPSTDTQYF
-	TRBV5-6	TRBJ2-5	16	-	TGTGCCAGCAGCATCTACAGGGGAGGCACCCAAGAGACCCAGTACTTC	CASSIYRGGTQETQYF
once	TRBV7-8	TRBJ2-7	14	TRBD2	TGTGCCAGCATTGGGACTAGCGGGACCTACGAGCAGTACTTC	CASIGTSGTYEQYF
few	TRBV6-4	TRBJ2-2	16	-	TGTGCCAGCTCCCCCCAGGACGGGGAATACACCGGGGAGCTGTTTTTT	CASSPQDGEYTGELFF
few	TRBV19	TRBJ2-6	15	-	TGTGCCAGTAGTCCTGACGGCTCTGGGGCCAACGTCCTGACTTTC	CASSPDGSGANVLTF
-	TRBV9	TRBJ2-7	13	-	TGTGCCAGCAGCGTAGACGGACGAGGCGAGCAGTACTTC	CASSVDGRGEQYF
-	TRBV29-1	TRBJ2-5	13	TRBD1	TGCAGCGACCAGACAGGGGGGGCAGGGACCCAGTACTTC	CSDQTGGAGTQYF
-	TRBV28	TRBJ2-2	12	-	TGTGCCAGCAGCCCGGGGCCCGGGGAGCTGTTTTTT	CASSPGPGELFF
few	TRBV4-3	TRBJ2-7	15	TRBD1	TGCGCCAGCAGCGAACGGACAGGGTCAAACTACGAGCAGTACTTC	CASSERTGSNYEQYF
-	TRBV27	TRBJ1-1	14	-	TGTGCCAGCAGTTGGCAGGGGCGGGACACTGAAGCTTTCTTT	CASSWQGRDTEAFF
-	TRBV6-1	TRBJ1-4	13	-	TGTGCCAGCAGTGATACGGGGGGATGGATACTGTTTTTT	CASSDTGGWILFF
-	TRBV21-1	TRBJ2-7	14	-	TGTGCCAGCAGCACCCGGGACAGGGGCCACGAGCAGTACTTC	CASSTRDRGHEQYF
-	TRBV2	TRBJ2-7	13	-	TGTGCCAGCAGAGTCTTACCGGTATACGAGCAGTACTTC	CASRVLPVYEQYF
once	TRBV11-2	TRBJ2-3	15	-	TGTGCCAGCAGCCAGTGGACCAGACGCACAGATACGCAGTATTTT	CASSQWTRRTDTQYF
few	TRBV7-2	TRBJ2-1	18	-	TGTGCCAGCAGCTTTTCCCGGGCGGACCTGAGCTCCTACAATGAGCAGTTCTTC	CASSFSRADLSSYNEQFF
-	TRBV5-1	TRBJ2-2	18	TRBD2	TGCGCCAGCAGCTCGGGAGGCTCTCAGGGAATAAACACCGGGGAGCTGTTTTTT	CASSSGGSQGINTGELFF
-	TRBV11-2	TRBJ1-5	16	TRBD1	TGTGCCAGCAGCGTCTGGAGACAGGGGGGCAATCAGCCCCAGCATTTT	CASSVWRQGGNQPQHF
-	TRBV15	TRBJ2-3	14	-	TGTGCCACCAACTCTTTCGGTAGCACAGATACGCAGTATTTT	CATNSFGSTDTQYF
-	TRBV2	TRBJ2-1	15	-	TGTGCCAGCAGTGAAGCGCTTCCAGGTCACAATGAGCAGTTCTTC	CASSEALPGHNEQFF
-	TRBV2	TRBJ1-1	16	-	TGTGCCAGCAGTGGAAATATTTTTATCGGAAACACTGAAGCTTTCTTT	CASSGNIFIGNTEAFF
-	TRBV28	TRBJ1-2	14	TRBD1	TGTGCCAGCATTGCGGGACAGGGATTCTATGGCTACACCTTC	CASIAGQGFYGYTF
-	TRBV18	TRBJ1-2	13	-	TGTGCCAGCGCGGACGGAGCTAACTATGGCTACACCTTC	CASADGANYGYTF
-	TRBV5-4	TRBJ2-3	15	-	TGTGCCAGCAGCTCGTACAGGAGCAGCACAGATACGCAGTATTTT	CASSSYRSSTDTQYF
-	TRBV9	TRBJ2-1	16	TRBD2	TGTGCCAGCAGCGATGTGGCGGGAGGGCCGGGTAATGAGCAGTTCTTC	CASSDVAGGPGNEQFF
-	TRBV7-6	TRBJ2-7	16	-	TGTGCCAGCAGCTTAGGGTCGCGGGGATCCTCCTACGAGCAGTACTTC	CASSLGSRGSSYEQYF
-	TRBV19	TRBJ2-1	16	TRBD1	TGTGCCAGTACGACGAACCCAGGGACAGGCAACAATGAGCAGTTCTTC	CASTTNPGTGNNEQFF
-	TRBV2	TRBJ2-3	10	-	TGTGCCAGCTCATCAGATACGCAGTATTTT	CASSSDTQYF
-	TRBV7-8	TRBJ1-5	14	TRBD1	TGTGCCAGCAGACGAGGACAGGGAGGACAGCCCCAGCATTTT	CASRRGQGGQPQHF
many	TRBV10-3	TRBJ2-7	14	-	TGTGCCATCAGTGCGGTGCCCCGGAGCTACGAGCAGTACTTC	CAISAVPRSYEQYF
-	TRBV11-2	TRBJ2-3	15	-	TGTGCCAGCAGCCTTTCCGGGACTGAGGGAGATACGCAGTATTTT	CASSLSGTEGDTQYF
-	TRBV28	TRBJ2-5	17	TRBD1	TGTGCCAGCAGTCCTGGACAGGGAAGATTTTTCCAAGAGACCCAGTACTTC	CASSPGQGRFFQETQYF
-	TRBV25-1	TRBJ2-3	17	TRBD1	TGTGCCAGCAGTGAATTGGGGGGACAGGGATGGCCAGATACGCAGTATTTT	CASSELGGQGWPDTQYF
-	TRBV28	TRBJ2-1	14	-	TGTGCCAGCAGTTTGGTAGGTACCTACAATGAGCAGTTCTTC	CASSLVGTYNEQFF
few	TRBV11-3	TRBJ1-1	12	-	TGTGCCAGCAGCTATGAGAACACTGAAGCTTTCTTT	CASSYENTEAFF
-	TRBV28	TRBJ1-2	13	TRBD1	TGTGCCAGCAGTTTAGGGACAGGGTATGGCTACACCTTC	CASSLGTGYGYTF
few	TRBV15	TRBJ2-7	18	-	TGTGCCACCAGCAGGATTACAGGGTCGGAGGGGATGAGCTACGAGCAGTACTTC	CATSRITGSEGMSYEQYF
-	TRBV27	TRBJ2-1	15	TRBD1	TGTGCCAGCAGTTTTTGGACAGGGGGAGGGAATGAGCAGTTCTTC	CASSFWTGGGNEQFF
-	TRBV7-9	TRBJ2-3	16	TRBD2	TGTGCCAGCAGCCAACTAGCGACTCCTAGCACAGATACGCAGTATTTT	CASSQLATPSTDTQYF
-	TRBV6-5	TRBJ2-7	14	-	TGTGCCAGCAGTTACAACTCCATGGCCTACGAGCAGTACTTC	CASSYNSMAYEQYF
-	TRBV7-8	TRBJ2-1	11	-	TGTGCCAGCAGCTCAAACAATGAGCAGTTCTTC	CASSSNNEQFF
few	TRBV7-2	TRBJ2-7	17	-	TGTGCCAGCAACCCCTGGCCTAGCGCCACTCGGACCTACGAGCAGTACTTC	CASNPWPSATRTYEQYF
-	TRBV10-3	TRBJ2-7	13	-	TGTGCCATCAGTGAAGGGGCCCCCTACGAGCAGTACTTC	CAISEGAPYEQYF
-	TRBV29-1	TRBJ1-1	12	-	TGCAGCGTCTGGACGGGGAACACTGAAGCTTTCTTT	CSVWTGNTEAFF
-	TRBV6-1	TRBJ2-7	15	TRBD1	TGTGCCAGCAGTGAACAACACAGGGGATCGAGCGAGCAGTACTTC	CASSEQHRGSSEQYF
-	TRBV7-9	TRBJ2-1	15	TRBD2	TGTGCCAGCAGCGACAGACTAGCGGGAGTCAATGAGCAGTTCTTC	CASSDRLAGVNEQFF
-	TRBV2	TRBJ2-7	14	TRBD2	TGTGCCAGCAGGGGACTAGTGAGGTCCTACGAGCAGTACTTC	CASRGLVRSYEQYF
-	TRBV28	TRBJ1-3	15	TRBD1	TGTGCCAGCAGTCCGGACAGGGGCTCTGGAAACACCATATATTTT	CASSPDRGSGNTIYF
-	TRBV7-6	TRBJ1-1	13	-	TGTGCCAGCAGCTTAGCGGTGTTGGCTGAAGCTTTCTTT	CASSLAVLAEAFF
-	TRBV4-1	TRBJ1-2	15	-	TGCGCCAGCAGCCAAGAGTGGGGCGGAAACTATGGCTACACCTTC	CASSQEWGGNYGYTF
many	TRBV18	TRBJ2-1	17	TRBD2	TGTGCCAGCTCCCTATACAGAGCGGGAGGGCCGGGGAATGAGCAGTTCTTC	CASSLYRAGGPGNEQFF
-	TRBV18	TRBJ2-1	17	TRBD1	TGTGCCAGCTCACCTCCAGGGGGATCTTTAGGGATAAATGAGCAGTTCTTC	CASSPPGGSLGINEQFF
many	TRBV10-2	TRBJ2-1	15	TRBD2	TGCGCCAGCAGTGTGGGACTAGCGGGTTACAATGAGCAGTTCTTC	CASSVGLAGYNEQFF
-	TRBV27	TRBJ2-4	14	TRBD1	TGTGCCAGCACCGACCGGGACAGGGGGAACATTCAGTACTTC	CASTDRDRGNIQYF
few	TRBV27	TRBJ1-1	13	TRBD1	TGTGCCAGCACCGGGACAGGGAACACTGAAGCTTTCTTT	CASTGTGNTEAFF